The rows below give T cell receptor beta chains drawn from one sample of a study of cytomegalovirus exposure and HLA in healthy donors. Clones were sequenced by immunoSEQ multiplex PCR, and TCRdb holds only the in-frame ones, with some missing. The data contain under 80,000 clones, under 80% of them singletons. Sequenced: PBMCs. The receptors stem from a woman in her twenties or thirties in good health and CMV-seronegative. Both conserved end residues are part of each CDR3. A D gene is named only where the DNA matches it firmly. Clone size is stated in some rows and not others, as once, few, many or a class when expanded.

D: NA; V: TRBV30; size: few; J: TRBJ2-5; CDR3: CAWSGEAQYF; DNA: TGTGCCTGGAGTGGGGAGGCCCAGTACTTC
D: TRBD1; V: TRBV5-1; size: NA; J: TRBJ1-2; CDR3: CASSFQQGANYGYTF; DNA: TGCGCCAGCAGCTTTCAACAGGGGGCGAACTATGGCTACACCTTC
D: NA; V: TRBV2; size: few; J: TRBJ1-2; CDR3: CASSAGDYGYTF; DNA: TGTGCCAGCAGTGCGGGAGACTATGGCTACACCTTC
D: NA; V: TRBV5-1; size: NA; J: TRBJ1-1; CDR3: CASSALQGMETEAFF; DNA: TGCGCCAGCAGCGCGCTACAGGGAATGGAGACTGAAGCTTTCTTT
D: NA; V: TRBV6-6; size: NA; J: TRBJ1-2; CDR3: CASSLPPGAGEDGYTF; DNA: TGTGCCAGCAGCCTTCCCCCTGGGGCAGGGGAAGATGGCTACACCTTC
D: NA; V: TRBV6-5; size: NA; J: TRBJ1-3; CDR3: CASSYSRGSGNTIYF; DNA: TGTGCCAGCAGTTACTCGAGAGGGTCTGGAAACACCATATATTTT
D: TRBD1; V: TRBV19; size: NA; J: TRBJ1-1; CDR3: CASSYTNDRGRDEAFF; DNA: TGTGCCAGTAGCTATACTAATGACAGGGGCCGTGATGAAGCTTTCTTT
D: TRBD1; V: TRBV2; size: NA; J: TRBJ1-5; CDR3: CASRGRQGPPNQPQHF; DNA: TGTGCCAGCAGGGGCAGACAGGGTCCCCCCAATCAGCCCCAGCATTTT
D: NA; V: TRBV7-3; size: NA; J: TRBJ1-2; CDR3: CASSLMAGNYGYTF; DNA: TGTGCCAGCAGCTTAATGGCAGGGAACTATGGCTACACCTTC
D: TRBD1; V: TRBV7-9; size: NA; J: TRBJ1-5; CDR3: CASSKTGGNQPQHF; DNA: TGTGCCAGCAGCAAGACAGGGGGAAATCAGCCCCAGCATTTT
D: NA; V: TRBV19; size: few; J: TRBJ1-2; CDR3: CAFFKEKAAYGYTF; DNA: TGTGCTTTTTTCAAGGAGAAGGCGGCATACGGCTACACCTTC
D: NA; V: TRBV27; size: NA; J: TRBJ2-7; CDR3: CASSYYYEQYF; DNA: TGTGCCAGCAGTTACTACTACGAGCAGTACTTC
D: NA; V: TRBV5-1; size: NA; J: TRBJ2-2; CDR3: CASSLVSTTGELFF; DNA: TGCGCCAGCAGCTTGGTTTCTACCACCGGGGAGCTGTTTTTT
D: TRBD2; V: TRBV27; size: once; J: TRBJ2-1; CDR3: CASQGLAGHNEQFF; DNA: TGTGCCAGCCAGGGGCTAGCGGGACACAATGAGCAGTTCTTC
D: TRBD2; V: TRBV7-3; size: NA; J: TRBJ2-1; CDR3: CASITRGLGREGHEQFF; DNA: TGTGCCAGCATCACGCGCGGGTTGGGGCGGGAGGGCCATGAGCAGTTCTTC
D: NA; V: TRBV11-2; size: NA; J: TRBJ2-3; CDR3: CASSSTGMSTQYF; DNA: TGTGCCAGCAGCTCCACCGGGATGAGTACGCAGTATTTT
D: TRBD2; V: TRBV7-6; size: NA; J: TRBJ2-3; CDR3: CASSLDPAGGPGNTQYF; DNA: TGTGCCAGCAGCTTAGATCCAGCGGGAGGGCCTGGGAATACGCAGTATTTT
D: NA; V: TRBV28; size: NA; J: TRBJ1-1; CDR3: CASSLQQGRAEAFF; DNA: TGTGCCAGCAGTTTACAGCAGGGAAGGGCTGAAGCTTTCTTT
D: TRBD1; V: TRBV5-4; size: few; J: TRBJ1-2; CDR3: CASSVTGAYGYTF; DNA: TGTGCCAGCAGTGTGACAGGGGCCTATGGCTACACCTTC
D: TRBD2; V: TRBV4-3; size: NA; J: TRBJ2-1; CDR3: CASSQDLAGGPKNSEQFF; DNA: TGCGCCAGCAGCCAAGATCTAGCGGGAGGGCCGAAGAATAGTGAGCAGTTCTTC
D: TRBD1; V: TRBV29-1; size: NA; J: TRBJ2-1; CDR3: CSVEVDRGGNEQFF; DNA: TGCAGCGTTGAGGTGGACAGGGGCGGGAATGAGCAGTTCTTC
D: TRBD1; V: TRBV28; size: NA; J: TRBJ2-1; CDR3: CASSSPQQGLNIQFF; DNA: TGTGCCAGCAGTTCCCCCCAACAGGGGTTGAATATTCAGTTCTTC